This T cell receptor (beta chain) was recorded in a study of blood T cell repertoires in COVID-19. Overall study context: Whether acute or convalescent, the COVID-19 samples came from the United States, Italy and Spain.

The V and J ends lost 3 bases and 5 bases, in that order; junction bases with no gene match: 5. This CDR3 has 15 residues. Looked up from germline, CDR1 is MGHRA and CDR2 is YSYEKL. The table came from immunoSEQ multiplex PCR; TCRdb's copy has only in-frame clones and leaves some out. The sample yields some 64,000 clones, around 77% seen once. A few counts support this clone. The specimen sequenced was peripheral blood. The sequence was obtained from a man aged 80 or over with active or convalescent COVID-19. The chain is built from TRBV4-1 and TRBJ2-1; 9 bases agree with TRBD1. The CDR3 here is CASSQGQGMDNEQFF. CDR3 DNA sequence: TGCGCCAGCAGCCAGGGACAGGGTATGGACAATGAGCAGTTCTTC.